The T cell receptor beta chain described here comes from a study of shared clonotypes between healthy human individuals. Overall study: A donor's plate count was three for CD4 naive and three for CD4 memory; CD8 naive had two and CD8 memory one.

In its sample, this clone was seen a few times. Its cognate antigen is unknown. In the source study's methods: ImmunoSEQ gave junction-only sequences without quality scores, so filtering differed. Here immunoSEQ multiplex PCR was the method, and the copy in TCRdb shows in-frame clones only, minus some. V and J calls and clone size follow that table, whereas D and trimming were derived from the DNA. This table has 850,000 to 1,100,000 clones, 70% to 80% appearing once. Whole-study results and caveats: An expected dependence of interdonor clonotype sharing on sequencing depth was noted. The four-donor shared clonotypes exceeded non-shared clonotypes in generation probability, with non-shared ones scoring lower.

Sequencing input: memory CD4+ T cells from PBMCs. Subset here: CD45RA-negative fraction. This receptor was taken from a man between 18 and 35 years old in good health. Some clones in this sample may be carry-over from other donors' samples.

The CDR3: CASSLGTGLLDTQYF. The DNA of the CDR3 is TGTGCCAGCAGCTTAGGGACAGGGCTTTTAGATACGCAGTATTTT. This chain joins TRBV7-9 and TRBJ2-3; 8 bases agree with TRBD1. CDR3 length equals 15 residues. Unmatched junction bases numbered 5, after V lost 1 base and J lost 5 bases. Germline values: CDR1 SEHNR, CDR2 FQNEAQ (reference sequence).